This T cell receptor (beta chain) was identified in a study of siplizumab effects on memory and regulatory T cells. Findings and caveats of the study: Proliferating Tregs from siplizumab cultures lacked functional confirmation of suppression.

Germline CDR1 reads SGHRS; CDR2 reads YFSETQ. Trimming took 0 bases from V and 2 from J, leaving 12 bases between them. The CDR3 totals 15 residues. As regards this clone: Its antigen is not identified.

The data were produced by immunoSEQ multiplex PCR, yet TCRdb's version contains in-frame clones alone and is incomplete. The sample carries 85,000 to 90,000 clones, 75% to 90% recorded once. V gene TRBV5-1 combines with J gene TRBJ2-7; D remains ambiguous. This sequence originates from a human donor in good health. Sequenced material: CD4+ T cells sorted from blood. The CDR3: CASSLGQSVTYEQYF. The CDR3 nucleotides are TGCGCCAGCAGCTTGGGGCAGAGCGTCACCTACGAGCAGTACTTC.